This entry lists 4 T cell receptor beta chains sequenced from one sample in a study of graft-versus-host responses after intestinal transplantation. Profiling relied on immunoSEQ multiplex PCR, and the TCRdb table lists in-frame clones only, not all of them. The sample holds under 50,000 clones, approximately 95% seen once. The specimen was PBMCs, collected 734 days after intestinal transplantation. Source of these receptors: a human patient who received an intestinal transplant, so some T cells may come from the graft donor.

This clone showed up just once. The chain links TRBV18 to TRBJ2-2; 8 positions agree with TRBD2. This CDR3 has 16 amino acids. Germline V gene data show CDR1 as KGHSH and CDR2 as LQKENI. V shed 2 bases, J shed 4 bases, and the junction held 6 bases outside the gene matches. CDR3 sequence: CASSPVTAGGTGELFF. As DNA, the CDR3 is TGTGCCAGCTCACCAGTAACCGCGGGGGGCACCGGGGAGCTGTTTTTT.

Here the CDR3 reads CASSAGYEQYF. The CDR3 nucleotides are TGTGCCAGCAGTGCCGGTTACGAGCAGTACTTC. V is TRBV6-5 and J is TRBJ2-7; D not resolved. The V end was cut by 5 bases, the J end by 4 bases, with 6 bases between. The CDR3 is 11 amino acids. CDR1 MNHEY and CDR2 SVGAGI come from the germline V gene.

This rearrangement joins TRBV18 to TRBJ2-3, with a tentative D call TRBD1 (6 bases). Trimming left V 8 bases short and J 6 bases short, with 15 bases between. This CDR3 is 13 amino acids long. Per germline, CDR1 KGHSH and CDR2 LQKENI. The CDR3 nucleotides are TGTGCCAGCGAAACTAACAGGGCGGATACGCAGTATTTT. It translates to CASETNRADTQYF.

The V call is TRBV5-4, the J call TRBJ1-3, with D hard to call. Germline CDR1 reads SGHNT; CDR2 reads YYREEE (reference sequence). This CDR3 has 13 residues. Trimming removed 2 bases from V and 0 bases from J, with 3 bases in between. The CDR3 DNA is TGTGCCAGCAGCTTCCCCTCTGGAAACACCATATATTTT. This sequence encodes CASSFPSGNTIYF. Drawing the rest from reference TRBV5-4 and TRBJ1-3, the complete variable domain is ETGVTQSPTHLIKTRGQQVTLRCSSQSGHNTVSWYQQALGQGPQFIFQYYREEENGRGNFPPRFSGLQFPNYSSELNVNALELDDSALYLCASSFPSGNTIYFGEGSWLTVV.